A single sample gave rise to the 3 T cell receptor beta chains below, sequenced in a study of brain T cells in children with intractable seizures. Data came from immunoSEQ multiplex PCR; TCRdb stores just in-frame clones and leaves some out. The table includes about 80,000 clones, 90% to 95% detected once. Sequencing was performed on peripheral blood, taken at surgery. The source of these receptors is a girl aged 2-15 years with Rasmussen encephalitis and intractable seizures.

The chain employs TRBV6-1 and TRBJ2-1; D not certain. V was shortened by 2 bases and J by 2 bases, with 7 bases between the two germline ends. The V gene's germline CDR1 is MNHNS and CDR2 SASEGT. CDR3 length: 14 residues. The CDR3 DNA sequence: TGTGCCAGCAGTGAAAGGCAGACCTACAATGAGCAGTTCTTC. This codes for CASSERQTYNEQFF.

The CDR3 DNA reads as TGTGCCAGCAGCTTAGAGTCGGGGCCGAACACTGAAGCTTTCTTT. Its protein is CASSLESGPNTEAFF. V is TRBV13 and J is TRBJ1-1, with TRBD1 as a possible D gene (5 bases). The germline CDR1 and CDR2 sequences are PRHDT and FYEKMQ (reference sequence). The V end lost 1 base, the J end lost 1 base, and 10 bases lay between the germline ends. CDR3 length equals 15 residues.

The CDR3 here is CAVNTQREFHEQYF. CDR3 sequence (DNA): TGTGCCGTAAATACTCAGCGGGAGTTCCACGAGCAGTACTTC. The chain links TRBV6-6 to TRBJ2-7, with 8 bases that match TRBD2. Germline V lookup: CDR1 MNHNY, CDR2 SVGAGI (reference sequence). Losses at the gene ends were 11 bases for V and 5 bases for J; bases not matched to a gene: 14. This CDR3 spans 14 amino acids.